The clone carrying this T cell receptor (beta chain) was seen at least ten times. The antigen is unknown. The length of the CDR3 is 15 residues. Losses at the gene ends were 4 bases for V and 9 bases for J; bases not matched to a gene: 6. The germline gives CDR1 MNHEY, CDR2 SVGAGI. This sample stems from a study of human T cells and chemical hapten exposure. Individual cDNA molecules each carried unique molecular identifiers attached by the library. Per the study methods: Sequenced samples showed a median of around 93,000 TCRs each, with counts running from around 25,000 to 690,000. Via MiXCR, TCRdb re-called the RACE reads, giving one row per CDR3 protein. It is TCRdb's table, rather than the study itself, that gives the V and J calls and clone size. The repertoire has around 130,000 distinct CDR3 sequences, approximately 8.3% of them found once; the top ten carry 1.5% to 2%. Study-level points and caveats: TCRs at high frequency, those above 1 in 1000, did not change with DPC sensitization.

The time point was: healthy volunteer bleed at 2 weeks. Total RNA was isolated from whole blood that had not been fractionated. The chain uses TRBV6-5 and TRBJ2-1; 13 bases fit TRBD2. The sequence derives from a male donor in good health. Some clones in this sample may be carry-over from other donors' samples. The specimen was whole blood. The CDR3 DNA reads TGTGCCAGCAGTTCCCCCGGGACTAGCGGGATTGAGCAGTTCTTC. Amino acid sequence: CASSSPGTSGIEQFF.